This TCR beta chain was profiled in a study of Ad26.COV2.S vaccination and SARS-CoV-2 variants. Sequencing was performed with immunoSEQ multiplex PCR; in TCRdb, only in-frame clones are kept and a portion is missing. The table records roughly 410,000 clones, about 83% of them present only once. Indicated treatment: about 20 received Ad26.COV2.S at low or high dose, single or two shots; 5 received placebo; per-sample allocation not given. The investigators took samples on day 63 after the first vaccine or placebo injection. An Ad26 vector carrying the Wuhan-strain SARS-CoV-2 spike served as the vaccine. The sequenced sample was peripheral blood, obtained in a trial of Ad26.COV2.S vaccine versus placebo. This clonotype was obtained from a person between 18 and 65 years old who received the Ad26.COV2.S COVID-19 vaccine or a placebo.

The DNA for the CDR3 is TGTGCCAGCCGGAGGCTACTAGCGGGGAACACCGGGGAGCTGTTTTTT. This encodes CASRRLLAGNTGELFF. V gene TRBV5-4 combines with J gene TRBJ2-2; 9 bases are shared with TRBD2. V shed 7 bases and J 1 base; nucleotides not matched to a gene: 8. Germline V gene lookup returns CDR1 SGHNT and CDR2 YYREEE (reference sequence). The CDR3 runs to 16 residues.